This T cell receptor (beta chain) was identified in a study of blood T cell repertoires in COVID-19. The wider study: Sample material is recorded as cDNA or gDNA derived from T cells, B-cell-depleted T cells, or PBMCs.

This clone was found once. The germline V and J ends were trimmed by 2 bases and 3 bases, with 11 bases remaining between them. Per the germline V gene, CDR1 is SGHDT and CDR2 is YYEEEE. The CDR3 sequence is 14 residues long. Per the original methods: For nucleated cells, counts were estimated from reference gene primer amplification. The repertoire was sequenced with immunoSEQ multiplex PCR; TCRdb's copy has only in-frame clones and lacks some. The V and J calls and clone size were taken over from that table, and D and trimming were inferred from the DNA. This sample has 100,000 to 150,000 clones, with almost 70% found just once.

The gene calls are TRBV5-6 and TRBJ2-5; D is perhaps TRBD2 (6 bases). This sequence was found in a woman aged 70-85 years with acute or convalescent COVID-19. Sequencing input: peripheral blood. CDR3 residues: CASSFSGIKETQYF. CDR3 DNA sequence: TGTGCCAGCAGCTTTAGCGGAATTAAAGAGACCCAGTACTTC.